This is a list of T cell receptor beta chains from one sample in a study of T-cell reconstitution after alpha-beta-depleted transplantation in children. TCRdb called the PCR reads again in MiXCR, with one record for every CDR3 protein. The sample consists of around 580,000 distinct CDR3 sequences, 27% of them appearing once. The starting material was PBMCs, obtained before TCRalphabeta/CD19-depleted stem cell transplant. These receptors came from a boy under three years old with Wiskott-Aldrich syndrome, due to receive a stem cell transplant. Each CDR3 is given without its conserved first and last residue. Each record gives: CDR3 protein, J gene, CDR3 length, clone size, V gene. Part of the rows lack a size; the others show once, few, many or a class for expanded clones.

ASSLSMNTEAF,TRBJ1-1,11,few,TRBV5-1
SASILAKNIQY,TRBJ2-4,11,many,TRBV20-1
ASSYSRSSYEQY,TRBJ2-7,12,few,TRBV6-5
SVRGTGQETQY,TRBJ2-5,11,.,TRBV29-1
ASSLSGQGKNNEQF,TRBJ2-1,14,.,TRBV12-3/TRBV12-4
ASSLFATSGNNEQF,TRBJ2-1,14,.,TRBV7-3
SARVLRGSASNQPQH,TRBJ1-5,15,.,TRBV20-1
ASSLFGDDSPLH,TRBJ1-6,12,.,TRBV7-9
ATSEAGRDEQY,TRBJ2-7,11,.,TRBV24-1
ASSLTNSPLH,TRBJ1-6,10,.,TRBV18
ASSTEVADTQY,TRBJ2-3,11,.,TRBV5-1
SALGGGSEQY,TRBJ2-7,10,.,TRBV20-1
ASSSGDSLNEQF,TRBJ2-1,12,.,TRBV12-3/TRBV12-4
ASSGRNEQY,TRBJ2-7,9,many,TRBV6-5
ASSPQKKGYEKLF,TRBJ1-4,13,.,TRBV27
SAYDRNQETQY,TRBJ2-5,11,few,TRBV20-1
ASSITGSEQY,TRBJ2-7,10,.,TRBV5-1
ASSPQWTGRYEQY,TRBJ2-7,13,many,TRBV12-3/TRBV12-4
ASSKARGEGENTGELF,TRBJ2-2,16,few,TRBV21-1
ATMDRERDIQY,TRBJ2-4,11,few,TRBV10-3
SATGDSYNEQF,TRBJ2-1,11,few,TRBV20-1
ASAKLAGGYEQY,TRBJ2-7,12,.,TRBV5-1
ASHSITPNTEAF,TRBJ1-1,12,few,TRBV19
SARDLREQF,TRBJ2-1,9,.,TRBV20-1
ASSLKYRGRTEAF,TRBJ1-1,13,many,TRBV5-1
SAELGTHLYNEQF,TRBJ2-1,13,.,TRBV20-1
ASSPRGSFYNEQF,TRBJ2-1,13,.,TRBV12-3/TRBV12-4
ASSEAGGTILWQY,TRBJ2-7,13,.,TRBV28
SVAGNNNEQF,TRBJ2-1,10,.,TRBV29-1
SVAGQRKETQY,TRBJ2-5,11,few,TRBV29-1
ASSQGWLTGDPDTQY,TRBJ2-3,15,few,TRBV4-1
ASQKGGTGGWHEQF,TRBJ2-1,14,few,TRBV27
ASSIRDRRGLAGVGEQF,TRBJ2-1,17,.,TRBV21-1
SARFRVREHDNEQF,TRBJ2-1,14,.,TRBV20-1
SERVWNTEAF,TRBJ1-1,10,.,TRBV20-1
ASRMGGKVNYGYT,TRBJ1-2,13,.,TRBV7-9
ASSLGVTGEQY,TRBJ2-7,11,.,TRBV7-7
SVGNTNTGELF,TRBJ2-2,11,few,TRBV29-1
SASSGRAMNTEAF,TRBJ1-1,13,.,TRBV20-1
ASSLDRELNTQY,TRBJ2-3,12,few,TRBV5-1
ARTGQY,TRBJ2-7,6,.,TRBV12-3/TRBV12-4
ASSLGQGGRGRQTYEQY,TRBJ2-7,17,few,TRBV5-1
ATSRDSGGYT,TRBJ1-2,10,.,TRBV15
ASSESVAGYT,TRBJ1-2,10,few,TRBV19
SASTGGPYEQY,TRBJ2-7,11,few,TRBV20-1
ASSFVRRDGSSYEQY,TRBJ2-7,15,.,TRBV12-3/TRBV12-4
ASTGRRSSYNEQF,TRBJ2-1,13,once,TRBV5-1
ASSESRTANTGELF,TRBJ2-2,14,.,TRBV25-1
ASSEFGYT,TRBJ1-2,8,.,TRBV6-1
ASRYNSDSYNEQF,TRBJ2-1,13,few,TRBV5-1
AWSVDRDMNTEAF,TRBJ1-1,13,.,TRBV30
ASSQVWTSARSSYEQY,TRBJ2-7,16,few,TRBV4-1
ASSVDGATYEQY,TRBJ2-7,12,few,TRBV9
ASSLAISGSSTDTQY,TRBJ2-3,15,.,TRBV5-1
ASSKNFYNSPLH,TRBJ1-6,12,.,TRBV5-1